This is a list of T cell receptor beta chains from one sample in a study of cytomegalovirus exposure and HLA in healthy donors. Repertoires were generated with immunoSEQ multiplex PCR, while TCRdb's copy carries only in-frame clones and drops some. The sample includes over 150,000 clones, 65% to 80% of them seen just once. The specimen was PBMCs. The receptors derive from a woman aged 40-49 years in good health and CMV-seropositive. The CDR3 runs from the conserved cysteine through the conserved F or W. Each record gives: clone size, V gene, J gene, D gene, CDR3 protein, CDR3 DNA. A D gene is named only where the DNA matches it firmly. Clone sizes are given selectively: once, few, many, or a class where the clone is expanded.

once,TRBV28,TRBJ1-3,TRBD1,CASSPIDRAPGNTIYF,TGTGCCAGCAGTCCCATCGACAGGGCCCCTGGAAACACCATATATTTT
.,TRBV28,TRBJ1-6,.,CASSLWVEGSPLHF,TGTGCCAGCAGTTTATGGGTAGAGGGTTCACCCCTCCACTTT
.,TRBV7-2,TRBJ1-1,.,CASSLATGYTEAFF,TGTGCCAGCAGCTTAGCGACGGGGTACACTGAAGCTTTCTTT
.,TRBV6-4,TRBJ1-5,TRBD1,CASSEDREHF,TGTGCCAGCAGTGAGGACAGGGAGCATTTT
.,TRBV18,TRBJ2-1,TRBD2,CASSLPGLGQFF,TGTGCCAGCTCACTCCCGGGACTAGGGCAGTTCTTC
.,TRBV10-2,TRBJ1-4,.,CASSDFGVSNEKLFF,TGCGCCAGCAGTGACTTCGGGGTTTCGAATGAAAAACTGTTTTTT
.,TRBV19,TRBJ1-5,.,CASRALRADNQPQHF,TGTGCCAGTAGGGCCCTCAGGGCGGACAATCAGCCCCAGCATTTT
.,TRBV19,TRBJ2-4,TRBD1,CASSSLPGQLKNIQYF,TGTGCCAGTAGCTCCCTTCCGGGACAGTTAAAAAACATTCAGTACTTC
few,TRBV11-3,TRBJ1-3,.,CASSSYRVSGNTIYF,TGTGCCAGCAGCTCTTACAGGGTTTCTGGAAACACCATATATTTT
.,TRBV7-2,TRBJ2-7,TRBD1,CASSLTGGKSYEQYF,TGTGCCAGCAGCCTGACAGGGGGTAAATCCTACGAGCAGTACTTC
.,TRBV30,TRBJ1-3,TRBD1,CAWSVTGDHSGNTIYF,TGTGCCTGGAGTGTAACAGGGGATCACTCTGGAAACACCATATATTTT
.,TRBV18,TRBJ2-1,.,CASSPRVANEQFF,TGTGCCAGCTCACCCCGGGTAGCCAATGAGCAGTTCTTC
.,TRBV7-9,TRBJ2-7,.,CASSPGFVYEQYF,TGTGCCAGCAGCCCAGGGTTTGTCTACGAGCAGTACTTC
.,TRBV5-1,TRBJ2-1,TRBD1,CASSLPGGNEQFF,TGCGCCAGCAGCTTACCAGGGGGCAATGAGCAGTTCTTC
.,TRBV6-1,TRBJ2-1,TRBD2,CASRTSGVYNEQFF,TGTGCCAGCAGGACTAGCGGGGTCTACAATGAGCAGTTCTTC
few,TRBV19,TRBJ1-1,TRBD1,CASSTQGEVTEAFF,TGTGCCAGTAGTACACAGGGGGAAGTCACTGAAGCTTTCTTT
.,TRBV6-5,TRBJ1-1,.,CASSYALTGNTEAFF,TGTGCCAGCAGTTACGCACTGACAGGGAACACTGAAGCTTTCTTT
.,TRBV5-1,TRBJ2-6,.,CASSRDAESSGANVLTF,TGCGCCAGCAGCCGTGACGCGGAGAGCTCTGGGGCCAACGTCCTGACTTTC
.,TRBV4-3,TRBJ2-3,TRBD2,CASSQDPPLAGGDTQYF,TGCGCCAGCAGCCAAGACCCCCCACTAGCGGGAGGAGATACGCAGTATTTT
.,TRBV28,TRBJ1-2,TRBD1,CATTLDRAGYTF,TGTGCCACCACCCTAGACAGGGCGGGCTACACCTTC
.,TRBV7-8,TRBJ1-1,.,CASSSEGSNTEAFF,TGTGCCAGCAGCTCCGAGGGTTCGAACACTGAAGCTTTCTTT
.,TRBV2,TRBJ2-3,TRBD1,CASTGQGTGTQYF,TGTGCCAGCACCGGACAGGGGACAGGTACGCAGTATTTT
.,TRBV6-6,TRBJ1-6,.,CASVPAQVRNSPLHF,TGTGCCAGCGTACCGGCACAGGTCCGCAATTCACCCCTCCACTTT
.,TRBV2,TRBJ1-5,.,CASHSGTRGNNQPQHF,TGTGCCAGTCACTCGGGGACTCGGGGGAACAATCAGCCCCAGCATTTT
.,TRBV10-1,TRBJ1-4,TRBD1,CASSDRGTGKLFF,TGCGCCAGCAGTGACCGTGGGACAGGGAAGCTGTTTTTT
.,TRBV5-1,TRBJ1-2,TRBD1,CASSSGQQRGYTF,TGCGCCAGCAGCTCGGGACAGCAAAGGGGCTACACCTTC
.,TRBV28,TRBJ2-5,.,CASSLCYAFRAGREETQYF,TGTGCCAGCAGTTTATGTTACGCTTTTAGGGCGGGGAGAGAGGAGACCCAGTACTTC
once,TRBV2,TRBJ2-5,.,CASSERAGKETQYF,TGTGCCAGCAGTGAGCGGGCAGGAAAAGAGACCCAGTACTTC
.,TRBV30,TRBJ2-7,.,CAWSRNGQIYEQYF,TGTGCCTGGAGCAGAAACGGACAGATCTACGAGCAGTACTTC
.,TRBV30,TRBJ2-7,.,CAWGRGGDYEQYF,TGTGCCTGGGGGAGAGGGGGGGACTACGAGCAGTACTTC
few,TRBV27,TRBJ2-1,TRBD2,CASSLTIAGVHYNEQFF,TGTGCCAGCAGTTTAACCATAGCGGGAGTGCACTACAATGAGCAGTTCTTC
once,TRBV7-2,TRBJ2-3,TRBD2,CASSAAVAGASTDTQYF,TGTGCCAGCAGCGCCGCGGTAGCGGGGGCTAGCACAGATACGCAGTATTTT
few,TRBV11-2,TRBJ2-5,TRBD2,CASSLGLAGGPGETQYF,TGTGCCAGCAGTTTAGGACTAGCGGGAGGGCCTGGGGAGACCCAGTACTTC
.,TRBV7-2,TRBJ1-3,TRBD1,CASSRDSHFLTGNTIYF,TGTGCCAGCAGCCGGGACAGTCATTTCCTCACTGGAAACACCATATATTTT
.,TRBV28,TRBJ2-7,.,CASSFSYEQYF,TGTGCCAGCAGTTTCTCGTACGAGCAGTACTTC
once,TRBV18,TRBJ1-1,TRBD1,CASSPQGAGTEAFF,TGTGCCAGCTCACCACAGGGGGCAGGGACTGAAGCTTTCTTT
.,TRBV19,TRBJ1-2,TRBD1,CASSLLQGIYTF,TGTGCCAGTAGTCTCTTACAGGGGATCTACACCTTC
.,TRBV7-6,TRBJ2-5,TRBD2,CASSPRTSGETQYF,TGTGCCAGCAGCCCCCGGACTAGCGGAGAGACCCAGTACTTC
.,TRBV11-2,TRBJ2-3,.,CASSQGFSRQDTQYF,TGTGCCAGCAGCCAGGGTTTTTCCCGGCAAGATACGCAGTATTTT
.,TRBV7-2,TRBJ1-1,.,CASSLEAGSPEAFF,TGTGCCAGCAGCTTAGAGGCAGGGTCCCCTGAAGCTTTCTTT
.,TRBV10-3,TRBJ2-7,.,CAISEEGGHYEQYF,TGTGCCATCAGTGAGGAGGGGGGGCACTACGAGCAGTACTTC
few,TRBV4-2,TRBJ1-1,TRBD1,CASSQGGPRDRVVSGFF,TGTGCCAGCAGCCAAGGGGGCCCTCGAGACAGGGTGGTTTCGGGTTTCTTT
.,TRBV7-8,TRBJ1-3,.,CASSEDKSTGNTIYF,TGTGCCAGCAGCGAGGACAAATCAACTGGAAACACCATATATTTT
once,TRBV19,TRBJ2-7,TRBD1,CASSTGQGQQDEQYF,TGTGCCAGTAGTACCGGACAGGGGCAGCAGGACGAGCAGTACTTC
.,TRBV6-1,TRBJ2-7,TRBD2,CASRGGLAGAYEQYF,TGTGCCAGCAGGGGGGGACTAGCGGGAGCCTACGAGCAGTACTTC
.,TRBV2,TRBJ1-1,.,CASRLSPSAGPEAFF,TGTGCCAGCAGATTGTCTCCTTCGGCAGGGCCTGAAGCTTTCTTT
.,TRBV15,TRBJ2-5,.,CATSSPGAETQYF,TGTGCCACCAGTTCCCCAGGGGCAGAGACCCAGTACTTC
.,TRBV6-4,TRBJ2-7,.,CASSDTGIHPRTYF,TGTGCCAGCAGTGATACCGGGATCCACCCTCGAACGTACTTC
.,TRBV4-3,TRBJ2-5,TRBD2,CASSQDWTSGGAGETQYF,TGCGCCAGCAGCCAAGATTGGACTAGCGGGGGGGCCGGGGAGACCCAGTACTTC
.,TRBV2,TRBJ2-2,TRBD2,CASRYERENAGELFF,TGTGCCAGCAGGTATGAGCGGGAGAACGCCGGGGAGCTGTTTTTT